There are a few counts of the clone carrying this T cell receptor beta chain. Its matching antigen is unknown. The sample is drawn from a study of CD8+ T cells in alopecia areata. PBMCs served as the source from which CD4+ and CD8+ T cells were sorted. Extracted RNA was reverse transcribed into cDNA, the sequencing template. Repertoires were generated with immunoSEQ multiplex PCR, while TCRdb's copy carries only in-frame clones and drops some. The table includes about 200,000 clones, roughly 56% detected once. Study-level results: Clonality was higher in lesional than normal scalp, especially in alopecia totalis/universalis. With patients, TCR sharing proved less clear than in mice, a difference possibly related to HLA. Normal skin's resident alphabeta T cells are also sequenced in scalp samples.

The V end lost 6 bases, the J end lost 1 base, and 13 bases lay between the germline ends. The CDR3 has 14 residues. CDR1 and CDR2 (germline): SGHDT, YYEEEE. This clonotype originated in a human donor in good health. The chain uses TRBV5-6 and TRBJ1-1; D possibly corresponds to TRBD1 (6 bases). Sequencing was done on a sample of CD8+ T cells sorted from blood. The CDR3 sequence is CASTFWTENTEAFF. CDR3 bases: TGTGCCAGCACCTTCTGGACAGAGAACACTGAAGCTTTCTTT.